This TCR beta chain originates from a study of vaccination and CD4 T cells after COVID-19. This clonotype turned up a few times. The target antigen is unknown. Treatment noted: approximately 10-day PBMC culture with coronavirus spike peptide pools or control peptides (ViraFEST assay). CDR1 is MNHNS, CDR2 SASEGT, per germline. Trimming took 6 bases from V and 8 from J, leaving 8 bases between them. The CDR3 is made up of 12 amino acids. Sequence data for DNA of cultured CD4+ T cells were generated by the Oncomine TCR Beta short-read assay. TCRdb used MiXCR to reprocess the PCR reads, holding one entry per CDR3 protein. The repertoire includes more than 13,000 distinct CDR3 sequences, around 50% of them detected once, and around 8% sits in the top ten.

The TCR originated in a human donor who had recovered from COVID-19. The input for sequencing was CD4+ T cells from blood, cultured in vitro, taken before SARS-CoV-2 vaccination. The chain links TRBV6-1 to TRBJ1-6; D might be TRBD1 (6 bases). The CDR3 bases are TGTGCCAGCAGGAACAGGGATTCACCCCTCCACTTT. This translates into CASRNRDSPLHF.